This T cell receptor (beta chain) was recovered during a study of CD8+ T cells in alopecia areata (dated by TCRdb to between 2017 and 2018). Broadly, across the study: To study T cell clonal expansion in alopecia areata, the researchers applied high-throughput TCRbeta sequencing to both the C3H/HeJ mouse model and human patients. In humans, TCRbeta sequencing was performed on scalp tissue and on sorted CD4+ and CD8+ peripheral blood T cells from healthy controls and from patients with patchy or totalis/universalis alopecia areata. Clonality in the scalp was compared among normal scalp (n=4), patchy alopecia areata scalp (n=8), and alopecia totalis/universalis scalp (n=8). RNA came from the PAXgene miRNA kit for fixed scalp, the miRNeasy kit for PBMCs, and the RNeasy kit for mouse skin. TCRbeta CDR3 regions were amplified by immunoSEQ multiplex PCR with 35 Vbeta forward and 13 Jbeta reverse primers.

The cysteine opens and the phenylalanine closes a CDR3 of 10 amino acids. The CDR3 DNA has 30 bases and is translated from base 1. The trim is 5 bases for V and 4 bases for J, with a gap of 5 bases between the germline ends. CDR1 and CDR2 are read off the germline V gene (reference sequence) as GTSNPN and SVGIG. Notes on this clone: Its antigen is not yet known. No much larger clone exists at a distance of one base, and base qualities are not known.

The library was prepared using the immunoSEQ multiplex PCR assay. RNA was extracted from all samples and reverse transcribed into cDNA, which served as template for TCR sequencing. First-strand cDNA was synthesized using SuperScript III with a 2:1 mix of oligo-dT and random hexamers. Amplification bias was assessed with a synthetic immune receptor repertoire, and residual bias was removed computationally. From the authors' description of their analysis: Raw reads were preprocessed to remove errors, and CDR3 was defined according to IMGT conventions as the region from the conserved cysteine to phenylalanine. To get clonality, Shannon entropy was normalized by log2 of the number of productive unique TCRs and the result was subtracted from 1. Whether each scalp clone was CD4 or CD8 was inferred by checking scalp TCRbeta sequences against the CD4 and CD8 repertoires from sorted blood. As stored in TCRdb, this immuneACCESS dataset retains in-frame rearrangements with V and J assigned. A fraction of the clones does not appear; measured against another copy, unresolved V genes explain less than half of the discrepancy, and the remainder lacks a known reason. V and J calls and clone size are copied from that table; D and trimming were computed from the DNA. This sample comprises some 120,000 clones, about 50% of them detected only once. The ten largest clones capture approximately 10% of the sample.

General findings and caveats noted by the study authors: Higher clonality and more expanded CD8+ clones were observed in lesional scalp than in normal scalp, particularly in alopecia totalis/universalis, a finding suggestive of antigenic drive. Shared TCR sequences between patients were less evident than in mice, which may be partly attributable to HLA diversity in the patient population. Unlike mouse skin, where gammadelta T cells dominate, normal human skin contains resident alphabeta T cells that get sequenced too, which complicates analysis of the scalp TCR repertoire.

From alopecia areata patients, peripheral blood was collected along with lesional scalp punch biopsies. PBMCs were separated by density centrifugation and stained for CD3, CD4 and CD8, after which CD4+ and CD8+ T cells were sorted on a FACSAria. As part of a multicenter biomarker study, untreated alopecia areata patients were recruited. In a handful of patients from the biomarker study, the blood CD8+ T cells went through an additional sort into NKG2D-low and NKG2D-high fractions. The source of this sequence is a human donor with alopecia areata. The sequence joins TRBV30 to TRBJ1-2; no D segment can be confidently identified. Sequencing was performed on NKG2D-low CD8+ T cells sorted from blood. What the cell subset or site label conveys for this sample: sorted CD8+ NKG2D-low blood T cells. The CDR3 region has the sequence CAWGAYGYTF. DNA sequence: TGTGCCTGGGGAGCCTATGGCTACACCTTC.